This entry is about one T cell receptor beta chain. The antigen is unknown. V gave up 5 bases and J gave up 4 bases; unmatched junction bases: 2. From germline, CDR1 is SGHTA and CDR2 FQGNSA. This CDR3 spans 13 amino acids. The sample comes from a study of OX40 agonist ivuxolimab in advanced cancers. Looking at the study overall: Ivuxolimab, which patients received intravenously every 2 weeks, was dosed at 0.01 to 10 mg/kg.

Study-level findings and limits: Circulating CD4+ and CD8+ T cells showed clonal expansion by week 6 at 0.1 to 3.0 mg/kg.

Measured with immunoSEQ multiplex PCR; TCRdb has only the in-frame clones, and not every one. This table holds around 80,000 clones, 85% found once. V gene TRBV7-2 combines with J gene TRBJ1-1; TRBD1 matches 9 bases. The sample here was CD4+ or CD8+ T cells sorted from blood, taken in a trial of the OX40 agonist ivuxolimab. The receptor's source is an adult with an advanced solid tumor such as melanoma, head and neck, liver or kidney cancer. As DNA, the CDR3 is TGTGCCAGCAGCCCGACAGGGGGCACTGAAGCTTTCTTT. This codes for CASSPTGGTEAFF.